The 10 T cell receptor beta chains below were found in one sample sequenced in a study of long-term antiretroviral therapy in people with HIV. At survey level, the immunoSEQ assay was run in its v3.0 version. The method was immunoSEQ multiplex PCR; TCRdb's version includes in-frame clones alone and lacks a portion of them. Of roughly 28,000 clones in the sample, roughly 90% were seen once. Here the sequenced sample was unsorted PBMCs, taken 1.8 years after starting antiretroviral therapy. The receptor set was obtained from a woman younger than 30 with HIV.

In regard to this clone: The sample carries other DNA sequences with the same CDR3. This chain joins TRBV27 and TRBJ2-1, with no clear D. CDR3 length equals 15 residues. The V end lost 0 bases, the J end lost 4 bases, and 10 bases lay between the germline ends. Germline CDR1 and CDR2: MNHEY and SMNVEV (reference sequence). The CDR3 reads CASSLSGSPYNEQFF. CDR3 DNA sequence: TGTGCCAGCAGTTTATCGGGGTCCCCATACAATGAGCAGTTCTTC.

The rearrangement uses TRBV2 and TRBJ2-1; D is undetermined. This CDR3 spans 13 amino acids. Per germline, CDR1 SNHLY and CDR2 FYNNEI. The V end lost 4 bases, the J end lost 9 bases, and 13 bases lay between the germline ends. Written as DNA, the CDR3 is TGTGCCAGCAGTGCGGACCAGCAGGTTGAGCAGTTCTTC. As protein: CASSADQQVEQFF.

This chain joins TRBV5-4 and TRBJ2-7; the match to TRBD2 covers 14 bases. This CDR3 spans 16 amino acids. Germline V gene lookup returns CDR1 SGHNT and CDR2 YYREEE (reference sequence). After removal of 4 bases from V and 7 bases from J, the junction contained 10 bases not matched to a gene. The CDR3 loop reads CASSLRLAGGPSEQYF. In nucleotides, the CDR3 is TGTGCCAGCAGCCTCCGACTAGCGGGAGGGCCGAGTGAGCAGTACTTC.

CDR3 sequence reads: CASSQENNPSTDTQYF. DNA of the CDR3: TGCGCCAGCAGCCAAGAAAACAACCCTAGCACAGATACGCAGTATTTT. J is TRBJ2-3 and V is TRBV4-1; D not certain. The V end lost 0 bases, the J end lost 0 bases, and 10 bases lay between the germline ends. Germline CDR1 reads MGHRA; CDR2 reads YSYEKL. The CDR3 loop spans 16 amino acids.

The chain joins TRBV27 to TRBJ2-7; a possible D gene is TRBD2 (6 bases). The CDR3 consists of 13 residues. Germline loops: CDR1 MNHEY, CDR2 SMNVEV (reference sequence). The V end lost 6 bases, the J end lost 6 bases, and 15 bases lay between the germline ends. CDR3 in amino acids: CASSQTAGREQYF. The CDR3 nucleotides are TGTGCCAGCAGCCAGACGGCGGGGCGCGAGCAGTACTTC.

The chain combines TRBV14 with TRBJ2-7; D assignment may be TRBD1 or TRBD2 (5 bases each). This CDR3 spans 17 amino acids. Germline V gene lookup returns CDR1 SGHDN and CDR2 FVKESK. Trimming left V 0 bases short and J 4 bases short, with 19 bases between. DNA of the CDR3: TGTGCCAGCAGCCAAGATTTCTGGGGAGACAGACGTTACGAGCAGTACTTC. It is translated as CASSQDFWGDRRYEQYF. Together with reference TRBV14 and TRBJ2-7, the CDR3 gives the full variable domain: EAGVTQFPSHSVIEKGQTVTLRCDPISGHDNLYWYRRVMGKEIKFLLHFVKESKQDESGMPNNRFLAERTGGTYSTLKVQPAELEDSGVYFCASSQDFWGDRRYEQYFGPGTRLTVT.

V and J are TRBV4-2 and TRBJ2-1; D is undetermined. This CDR3 has 13 amino acids. V was clipped by 2 bases and J by 4 bases, with 6 bases between them. CDR1 is LGHNA, CDR2 YNFKEQ, per germline. In DNA form, the CDR3 reads TGTGCCAGCAGCCAAACTTTATACAATGAGCAGTTCTTC. Translation gives CASSQTLYNEQFF.

The chain carries TRBV6-5 and TRBJ2-7, with TRBD2 matching over 10 bases. The CDR3 length is 15 residues. The V segment lost 5 bases and the J segment 2 bases; nucleotides outside the gene matches: 6. The germline gives CDR1 MNHEY, CDR2 SVGAGI. CDR3 region: CASSNGLAAPYEQYF. DNA for the CDR3: TGTGCCAGCAGTAACGGACTAGCGGCACCCTACGAGCAGTACTTC.

The V gene is TRBV7-2, the J gene TRBJ1-3; D is unclear. The V gene's germline CDR1 is SGHTA and CDR2 FQGNSA. This CDR3 region has 11 residues. Deletions cut 5 bases from V and 10 bases from J, with 9 bases between. The CDR3 sequence is CASSPRGTIYF. The CDR3 bases are TGTGCCAGCAGCCCCCGAGGGACCATATATTTT.

V gene TRBV14 combines with J gene TRBJ2-5; D not resolved. The CDR3 is 14 residues long. CDR1 and CDR2 (germline): SGHDN, FVKESK. Trimming shortened V by 5 bases and J by 1 base, and 11 bases separated the two germline ends. CDR3 sequence: CASSGRASQETQYF. The CDR3 DNA sequence: TGTGCCAGCAGCGGTCGGGCCTCCCAAGAGACCCAGTACTTC.